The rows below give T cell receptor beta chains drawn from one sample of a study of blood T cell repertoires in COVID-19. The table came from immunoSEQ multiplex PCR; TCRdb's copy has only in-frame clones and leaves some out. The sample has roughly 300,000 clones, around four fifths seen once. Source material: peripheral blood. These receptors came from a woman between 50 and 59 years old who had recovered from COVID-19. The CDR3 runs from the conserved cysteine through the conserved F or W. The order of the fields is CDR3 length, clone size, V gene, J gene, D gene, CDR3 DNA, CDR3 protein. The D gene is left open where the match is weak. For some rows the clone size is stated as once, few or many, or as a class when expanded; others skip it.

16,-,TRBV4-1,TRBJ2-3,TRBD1,TGCGCCAGCAGCCAAACCACAGGGGTTGGAACAGATACGCAGTATTTT,CASSQTTGVGTDTQYF
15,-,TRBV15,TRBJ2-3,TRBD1,TGTGCCACCAGCGCCCGGGACAGAAGCACAGATACGCAGTATTTT,CATSARDRSTDTQYF
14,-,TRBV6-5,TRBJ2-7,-,TGTGCCAGCAGTCGACAGGGAGGCGGCTACGAGCAGTACTTC,CASSRQGGGYEQYF
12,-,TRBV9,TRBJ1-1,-,TGTGCCACCCACAGGGTCGGCGCTGAAGCTTTCTTT,CATHRVGAEAFF
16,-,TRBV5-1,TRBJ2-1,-,TGCGCCAGCAGCTTGGGTGGGAGAAGCTCCTACAATGAGCAGTTCTTC,CASSLGGRSSYNEQFF
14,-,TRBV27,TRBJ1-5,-,TGTGCCAGCAGTTTCTTGTCGCAGAATCAGCCCCAGCATTTT,CASSFLSQNQPQHF
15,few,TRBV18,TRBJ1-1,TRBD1,TGTGCCAGCTCACTGGGACAGGGGGGAGGAACTGAAGCTTTCTTT,CASSLGQGGGTEAFF
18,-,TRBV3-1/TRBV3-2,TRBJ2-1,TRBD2,TGTGCCAGCAGCCAAGTGCCCTTAGCGGGGGGGATCGTCGATGAGCAGTTCTTC,CASSQVPLAGGIVDEQFF
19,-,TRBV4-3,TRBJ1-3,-,TGCGCCAGCAGCCATGGACCTCCCCGAGGCAGGGTCTCTGGAAACACCATATATTTT,CASSHGPPRGRVSGNTIYF
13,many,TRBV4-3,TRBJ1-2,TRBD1,TGCGCCAGCAGCCAAGTCAGACAGGGGGCGCTTACCTTC,CASSQVRQGALTF
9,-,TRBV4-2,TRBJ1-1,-,TGTGCCAGCAGCCTAGAAGCTTTCTTT,CASSLEAFF
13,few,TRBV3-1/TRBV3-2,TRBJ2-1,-,TGTGCCAGCAGCCAAGGGCCTCAGGGATGGCAGTTCTTC,CASSQGPQGWQFF
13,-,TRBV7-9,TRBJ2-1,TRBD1,TGTGCCAGCAGCTTAAGTGGGGACAGGTCGCAGTTCTTC,CASSLSGDRSQFF
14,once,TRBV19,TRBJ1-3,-,TGTGCCAGTAGGCTTGGACAGCTTGGAAACACCATATATTTT,CASRLGQLGNTIYF
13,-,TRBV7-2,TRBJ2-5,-,TGTGCCAGCAATCAACTGAGCCAAGAGACCCAGTACTTC,CASNQLSQETQYF
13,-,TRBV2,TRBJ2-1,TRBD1,TGTGCCAGCAGTTCACAGGGGGACAATGAGCAGTTCTTC,CASSSQGDNEQFF
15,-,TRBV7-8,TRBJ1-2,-,TGTGCCAGCAGCTTAGCGATTGCGGGGTTTGACGGCTACACCTTC,CASSLAIAGFDGYTF
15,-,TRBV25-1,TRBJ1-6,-,TGTGCCAGCAGTGCTTACAGGGCTTTGGAGTCACCCCTCCACTTT,CASSAYRALESPLHF
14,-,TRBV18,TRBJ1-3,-,TGTGCCAGCTCACCACCGTCTACGGGGAACACCATATATTTT,CASSPPSTGNTIYF
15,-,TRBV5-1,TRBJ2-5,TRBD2,TGCGCCAGCAGCCCCACCGGGGGGGCCTGGGAGACCCAGTACTTC,CASSPTGGAWETQYF
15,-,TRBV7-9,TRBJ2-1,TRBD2,TGTGCCAGCAGTCTTAGCGGGAGCTCCTACAATGAGCAGTTCTTC,CASSLSGSSYNEQFF
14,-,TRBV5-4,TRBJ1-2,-,TGTGCCAGCAGCTTGAGCGGAAATACCTATGGCTACACCTTC,CASSLSGNTYGYTF
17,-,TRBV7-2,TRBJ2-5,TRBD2,TGTGCCAGCAGCGTCCCTTCTAGCGGGGGGTCCCAAGAGACCCAGTACTTC,CASSVPSSGGSQETQYF
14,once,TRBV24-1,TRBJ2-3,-,TGTGCCACCAGTGATGCCCAGGGCACAGATACGCAGTATTTT,CATSDAQGTDTQYF
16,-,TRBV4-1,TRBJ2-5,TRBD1,TGCGCCAGCAGTCAGACCTATCTCCAGGGGGCAGAGACCCAGTACTTC,CASSQTYLQGAETQYF
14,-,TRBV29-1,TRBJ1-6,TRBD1,TGCAGCGTTGGGGGGCAGGGGGCATTCTCACCCCTCCACTTT,CSVGGQGAFSPLHF
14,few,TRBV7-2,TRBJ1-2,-,TGTGCCAGCAGCTTAGGACAGGAAAACTATGGCTACACCTTC,CASSLGQENYGYTF
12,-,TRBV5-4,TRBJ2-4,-,TGTGCCAGCAGCTTGGGTCCGAACATTCAGTACTTC,CASSLGPNIQYF
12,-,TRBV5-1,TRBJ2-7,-,TGCGCCAGCAGCAGCGGAACCTACGAGCAGTACTTC,CASSSGTYEQYF
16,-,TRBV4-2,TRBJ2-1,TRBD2,TGTGCCAGCAGCCTAGCGGGACTAGCGGGAGCCGATGAGCAGTTCTTC,CASSLAGLAGADEQFF
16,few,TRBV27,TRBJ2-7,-,TGTGCCAGCAGTTTAAAGGCGGGATCTTGGGGTTACGAGCAGTACTTC,CASSLKAGSWGYEQYF
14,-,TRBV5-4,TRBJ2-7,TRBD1,TGTGCCAGCAGCAGTGGGACAGGTTCCTACGAGCAGTACTTC,CASSSGTGSYEQYF